The present T cell receptor (beta chain) was sequenced within a study of blood T cell repertoires in COVID-19. Study-level information: From T cells, B-cell-depleted T cells, or PBMCs came the material, which was cDNA or gDNA.

TCRdb keeps only in-frame clones here, not all; method: immunoSEQ multiplex PCR. The sample yields some 240,000 clones, just under 85% seen once. CDR3 length: 15 residues. Per germline, CDR1 MNHEY and CDR2 SVGEGT. The V and J ends lost 4 bases and 6 bases, in that order; junction bases with no gene match: 7. Sequenced sample: peripheral blood. V gene TRBV6-2 or TRBV6-3 combines with J gene TRBJ2-1; 9 positions match TRBD1. This clonotype was obtained from a woman over 75 with acute or convalescent COVID-19. CDR3 protein: CASSSRTGAINEQFF. The DNA of the CDR3 is TGTGCCAGCAGTTCCCGGACAGGGGCGATCAATGAGCAGTTCTTC.